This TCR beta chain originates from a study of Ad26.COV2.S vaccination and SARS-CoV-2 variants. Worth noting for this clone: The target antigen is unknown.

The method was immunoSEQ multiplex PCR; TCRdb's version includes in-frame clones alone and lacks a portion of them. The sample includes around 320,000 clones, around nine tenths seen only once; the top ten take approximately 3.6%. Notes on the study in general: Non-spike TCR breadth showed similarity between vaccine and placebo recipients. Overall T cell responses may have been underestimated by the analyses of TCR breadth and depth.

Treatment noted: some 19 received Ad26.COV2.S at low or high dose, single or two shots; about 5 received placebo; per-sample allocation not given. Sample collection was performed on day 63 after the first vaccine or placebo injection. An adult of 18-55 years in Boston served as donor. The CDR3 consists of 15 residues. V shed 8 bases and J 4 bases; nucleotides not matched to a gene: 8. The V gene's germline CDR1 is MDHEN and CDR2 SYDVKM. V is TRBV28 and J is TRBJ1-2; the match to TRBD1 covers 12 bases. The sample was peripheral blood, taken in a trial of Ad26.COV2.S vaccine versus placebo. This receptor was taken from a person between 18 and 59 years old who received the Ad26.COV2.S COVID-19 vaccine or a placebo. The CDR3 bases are TGTGCCAGCTGGGGACAGGGGGCGAGAGGCTATGGCTACACCTTC. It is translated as CASWGQGARGYGYTF.